Sequencing of this TCR beta chain was carried out in a study of tumor-infiltrating lymphocytes in oesophageal squamous cell carcinoma. MiXCR, applied by TCRdb to the reads, yields one record per CDR3 protein. The data show 12,000 or so distinct CDR3 sequences, nearly 60% seen once. J gave up 4 bases and V 4 bases, and 20 bases lay outside the gene matches. CDR1 and CDR2 (germline): SGHTA, FQGNSA. This CDR3 spans 20 amino acids. Sequencing input: blood. The J gene is TRBJ2-1, the V gene TRBV7-2; 9 positions match TRBD2. The origin of this receptor is a female donor with esophageal squamous cell carcinoma. The CDR3 here is CASSSIFGGRAGGVYNEQFF. In DNA, the CDR3 is TGTGCCAGCAGCTCCATTTTCGGCGGGAGGGCCGGAGGGGTTTACAATGAGCAGTTCTTC.